A selection of T cell receptor beta chains follows, all from one sample in a study of Tregs in tolerant kidney transplant recipients. Method: immunoSEQ multiplex PCR; TCRdb's copy keeps in-frame clones and lacks some. Here the sample spans under 50,000 clones, about 90% being singletons. Sequences were obtained from Tregs from blood. The receptors shown here come from a human donor in good health. The CDR3 runs from the conserved cysteine through the conserved F or W. D genes are given only for firm matches.

V gene	J gene	D gene	CDR3 DNA	CDR3 protein
TRBV30	TRBJ2-2	.	TGTGCCTCCGCCGATACGACCGGGGAGCTGTTTTTT	CASADTTGELFF
TRBV5-1	TRBJ2-6	.	TGCGCCAGCAGCTTGACCGGGGGCGTCCTGACTTTC	CASSLTGGVLTF
TRBV5-4	TRBJ2-5	TRBD1	TGTGCCAGCAGCTCCCGGGACAGGGTCGGTGAGACCCAGTACTTC	CASSSRDRVGETQYF
TRBV7-2	TRBJ2-1	TRBD2	TGTGCCAGCAGGCCACCAGCGGGAGGAAAGAATGAGCAGTTCTTC	CASRPPAGGKNEQFF
TRBV6-6	TRBJ2-6	.	TGTGCCAGTGAGTTTGGGAGAACTGGGGCCAACGTCCTGACTTTC	CASEFGRTGANVLTF
TRBV5-1	TRBJ1-2	TRBD1	TGCGCCAGCAGCTGGGCGGACAGGGGGACCTATGGCTACACCTTC	CASSWADRGTYGYTF
TRBV6-5	TRBJ1-5	TRBD1	TGTGCCAGCAGACTTACAGGGGGAAATCGGCCCCAGCATTTT	CASRLTGGNRPQHF
TRBV15	TRBJ1-2	.	TGTGCCACCAGCAGAGCCCAAACGGGGGGCTACACCTTC	CATSRAQTGGYTF
TRBV7-6	TRBJ2-5	.	TGTGCCAGCAGCTTAATAGGGGCGGGTGAGACCCAGTACTTC	CASSLIGAGETQYF
TRBV15	TRBJ2-7	TRBD1	TGTGCCACCAGCAGAGAATGGGACAGCTCCTACGAGCAGTACTTC	CATSREWDSSYEQYF
TRBV15	TRBJ1-2	.	TGTGCCACCAGCAGAGATGGAAGGGTGGCTGGCTACACCTTC	CATSRDGRVAGYTF
TRBV9	TRBJ2-1	TRBD1	TGTGCCAGCAACCGGGACAGGGGAGTCAATGAGCAGTTCTTC	CASNRDRGVNEQFF
TRBV14	TRBJ1-3	.	TGTGCCAGCAGCCAAGTGGCGAACTCTGGAAACACCATATATTTT	CASSQVANSGNTIYF
TRBV7-6	TRBJ1-1	TRBD1	TGTGCCAGCAGCTTAGCTGGACAGGGCCGAGACACTGAAGCTTTCTTT	CASSLAGQGRDTEAFF
TRBV5-4	TRBJ1-3	.	TGTGCCAGCAGCTTTCCCCGAGGACCTGACTCTGGAAACACCATATATTTT	CASSFPRGPDSGNTIYF
TRBV9	TRBJ1-5	.	TGTGCCAGCAGCGTAGGAGAAGGGGCTTATAGCAATCAGCCCCAGCATTTT	CASSVGEGAYSNQPQHF
TRBV30	TRBJ2-3	.	TGTGCCTGGAGTGTAAGGAAAACCGGGGGACCCACAGATACGCAGTATTTT	CAWSVRKTGGPTDTQYF